This TCR beta chain stems from a study of blood T cell repertoires in COVID-19. Overall study context: Some COVID-19 samples were acute and others convalescent; all came from the United States, Italy and Spain. The cDNA or gDNA used as material had been derived from T cells, B-cell-depleted T cells, or PBMCs.

The CDR3 runs 14 residues. CDR1 and CDR2 from the germline V gene are LGHDT and YNNKEL (reference sequence). With 5 bases clipped from V and 4 bases from J, the junction kept 5 bases outside the gene matches. Original analysis: The authors estimated nucleated cell counts from reference gene primer amplification. Measured with immunoSEQ multiplex PCR; TCRdb has only the in-frame clones, and not every one. Clone size and V and J calls were adopted from that table, with D and trimming inferred from the DNA. This sample has more than 70,000 clones, with 80% to 95% found just once. The sample taken for sequencing was peripheral blood. The sequence was collected from a woman aged 80 or over with acute or convalescent COVID-19. This chain uses TRBV3-1 (or the pseudogene TRBV3-2) with TRBJ1-3; 7 bases are shared with TRBD1. CDR3 protein: CASSRQGSGNTIYF. The CDR3 DNA reads as TGTGCCAGCAGCAGACAGGGTTCCGGAAACACCATATATTTT.